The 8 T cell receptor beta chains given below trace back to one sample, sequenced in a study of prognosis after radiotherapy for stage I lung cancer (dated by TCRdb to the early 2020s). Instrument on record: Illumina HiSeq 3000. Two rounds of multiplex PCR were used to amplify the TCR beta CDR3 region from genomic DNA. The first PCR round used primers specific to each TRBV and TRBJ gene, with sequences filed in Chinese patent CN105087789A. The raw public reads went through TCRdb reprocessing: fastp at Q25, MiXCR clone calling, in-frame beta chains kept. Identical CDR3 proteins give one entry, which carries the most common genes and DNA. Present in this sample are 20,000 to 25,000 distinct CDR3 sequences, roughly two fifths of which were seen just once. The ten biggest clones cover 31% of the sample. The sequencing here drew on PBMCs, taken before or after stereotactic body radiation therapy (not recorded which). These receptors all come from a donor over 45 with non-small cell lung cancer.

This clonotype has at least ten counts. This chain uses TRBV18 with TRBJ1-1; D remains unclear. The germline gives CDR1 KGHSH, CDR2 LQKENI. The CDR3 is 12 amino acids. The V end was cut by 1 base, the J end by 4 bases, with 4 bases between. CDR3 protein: CASSPLSTEAFF. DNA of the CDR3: TGTGCCAGCTCACCACTGAGCACTGAAGCTTTCTTT.

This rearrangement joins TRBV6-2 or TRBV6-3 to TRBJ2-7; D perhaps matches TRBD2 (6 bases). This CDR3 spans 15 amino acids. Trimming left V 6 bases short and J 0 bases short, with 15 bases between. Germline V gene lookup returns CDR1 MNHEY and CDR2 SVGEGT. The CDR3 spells CASRGGGTSSYEQYF. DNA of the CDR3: TGTGCCAGCAGGGGAGGCGGGACCAGCTCCTACGAGCAGTACTTC.

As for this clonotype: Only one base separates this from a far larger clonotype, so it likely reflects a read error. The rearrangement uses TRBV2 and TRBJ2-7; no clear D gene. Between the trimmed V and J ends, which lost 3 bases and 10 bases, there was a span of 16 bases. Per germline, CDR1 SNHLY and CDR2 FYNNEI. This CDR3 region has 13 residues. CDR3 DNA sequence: TGTGCCAGCAGTGAGATTATTAGGGATACCCAGTACTTC. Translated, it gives CASSEIIRDTQYF.

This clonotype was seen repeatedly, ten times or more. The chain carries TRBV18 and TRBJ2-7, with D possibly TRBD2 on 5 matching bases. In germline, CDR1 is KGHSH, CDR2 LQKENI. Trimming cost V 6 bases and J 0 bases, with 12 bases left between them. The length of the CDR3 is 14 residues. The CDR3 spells CASSPSRDSYEQYF. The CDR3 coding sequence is TGTGCCAGCTCGCCTTCCCGGGACTCCTACGAGCAGTACTTC. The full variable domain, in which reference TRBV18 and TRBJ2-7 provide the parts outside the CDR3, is NAGVMQNPRHLVRRRGQEARLRCSPMKGHSHVYWYRQLPEEGLKFMVYLQKENIIDESGMPKERFSAEFPKEGPSILRIQQVVRGDSAAYFCASSPSRDSYEQYFGPGTRLTVT.

CDR3 in DNA: TGCAGTGCTAGAGATCGCCAGTGGGACACCGGGGAGCTGTTTTTT. Protein: CSARDRQWDTGELFF. The chain couples TRBV20-1 to TRBJ2-2; no reliable D call. The V gene's germline CDR1 is DFQATT and CDR2 SNEGSKA (reference sequence). With 0 bases removed from V and 3 bases from J, the gap between germline ends came to 11 bases. The CDR3 totals 15 residues.

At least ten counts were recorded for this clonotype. The CDR3 DNA sequence: TGTGCCAGCAGCCAAGCCCTCACTAGCGGGGACTACGAGCAGTACTTC. Translating gives CASSQALTSGDYEQYF. The chain has TRBV14 and TRBJ2-7; 10 nucleotides agree with TRBD2. Germline CDR1 reads SGHDN; CDR2 reads FVKESK. Germline trimming cut 1 base from V and 3 bases from J; bases unmatched to any gene: 6. The CDR3 totals 16 residues.

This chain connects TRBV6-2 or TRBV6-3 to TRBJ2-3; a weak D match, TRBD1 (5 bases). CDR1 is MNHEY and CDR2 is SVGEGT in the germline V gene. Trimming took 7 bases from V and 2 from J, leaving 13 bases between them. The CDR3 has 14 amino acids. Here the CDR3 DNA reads TGTGCCAGCACCCTGGACACTTACACAGATACGCAGTATTTT. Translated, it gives CASTLDTYTDTQYF.

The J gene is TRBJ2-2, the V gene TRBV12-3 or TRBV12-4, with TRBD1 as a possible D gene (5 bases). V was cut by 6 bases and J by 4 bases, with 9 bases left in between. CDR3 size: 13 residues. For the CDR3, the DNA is TGTGCCAGCAGGCGAACAGGCACCGGGGAGCTGTTTTTT. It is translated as CASRRTGTGELFF.